The sequence of this T cell receptor (beta chain) was determined in a study of blood T cell repertoires in COVID-19. Germline V gene lookup returns CDR1 LNHDA and CDR2 SQIVND (reference sequence). This CDR3 spans 14 amino acids. V was trimmed by 7 bases and J by 1 base, leaving 12 bases between them. Assay used: immunoSEQ multiplex PCR; TCRdb lists only in-frame clones, some missing. Altogether 120,000 to 150,000 clones are present, 87% being singletons, with the ten largest covering 35% to 40%. The TCR sequence derives from a man over 45 who had recovered from COVID-19. This chain connects TRBV19 to TRBJ2-3; a weak D match, TRBD1 (5 bases). Sequencing input: peripheral blood. This CDR3 reads CASNDQGRTDTQYF. CDR3 nucleotides: TGTGCCAGTAATGATCAGGGCCGCACAGATACGCAGTATTTT.